This TCR beta chain came from a study of T cells in Graves' hyperthyroidism and ophthalmopathy (dated by TCRdb to the late 2010s). For context, the study as a whole: Peripheral blood was collected at initial diagnosis, before any treatment. TCR V-J signatures able to tell the groups apart were searched for in a discovery cohort of 95 to 100 patients, of whom approximately 40 had Graves' ophthalmopathy and roughly 58 had stable Graves' hyperthyroidism. Whether ophthalmopathy could be predicted prospectively was tested in an independent validation cohort made up of roughly 20 hyperthyroidism patients plus 17 patients who later progressed to ophthalmopathy. For training and testing, the 100 patients in the discovery cohort were randomly divided in a 7:3 ratio. The study also compared thyroid tissue and blood T-cell repertoires from more than 5 Graves' hyperthyroidism patients. Once sampling was done, hyperthyroidism patients were given methimazole at a starting dose of 30 mg daily, whereas ophthalmopathy patients were given high-dose intravenous methylprednisolone. The paper reports TCR Vbeta CDR3 sequencing of approximately 140 peripheral blood samples: some 41 ophthalmopathy, over 70 hyperthyroidism and approximately 17 progressor patients. General findings and caveats noted by the study authors: No statistical method was used to set the sample size in advance, and investigators knew the group allocation. In validation, the model predicted progression to ophthalmopathy a median of roughly 6.5 months before onset, with about 67% sensitivity and 72.22% specificity. Most expanded thyroid clonotypes (frequency above 0.001) were also detected in blood, suggesting blood repertoires may reflect thyroid immune responses. Ophthalmopathy was separated from stable hyperthyroidism by a 13 V-J signature model, with around 90% sensitivity and roughly 84% specificity obtained in cross-validation and 80%/75% obtained in testing.

A note on this clonotype: Its antigen target is currently unknown. Per-nucleotide qualities are absent, and no much larger clonotype sits a single base away.

Ophthalmopathy patients had moderately to severely active disease, Clinical Activity Score of at least 3, NOSPECS grade of at least 4, and duration under 3 months. Exclusion was applied to patients with uncontrolled infections, other autoimmune diseases, pregnancy or lactation. Diagnoses were established on the basis of clinical symptoms, serum thyroxine and TRAb, thyroid ultrasound, and orbital computed tomography. PBMCs were isolated from 10 ml of fresh peripheral blood by Ficoll-Paque density gradient centrifugation. Total RNA was extracted with Trizol reagent, and quality was checked on an Agilent 2100 Bioanalyzer. Trimming leaves V shorter by 10 bases and J shorter by 9 bases, with the junction holding 13 bases beyond the gene matches. Reading the germline V gene gives CDR1 SGHAT and CDR2 FQNNGV. From its cysteine to its phenylalanine, the CDR3 spans 15 amino acids. Only the CDR3 DNA is retained, 45 bases long and in frame from the first base.

The TCR beta CDR3 regions were amplified from the RNA transcripts. The first round of RT-PCR for the TCR CDR3 was performed with the HTBI primer set and the Qiagen OneStep RT-PCR kit. The libraries were constructed in a second round of multiplex PCR and then size-selected and purified. Paired-end sequencing of the libraries was performed with 100 bp reads on an Illumina HiSeq2000. The paper's processing steps were these. SOAPnuke was used to process the raw data, removing reads that contained adapters or uncalled bases, had a mean Phred below 15, or lacked an exact match to the constant primer or identifier. High-quality paired reads were merged using COPE v1.2.5, and each unique nucleotide sequence was defined as a clonotype. MiTCR v1.1 was used to align the clonotypes against IMGT TRBV, TRBD and TRBJ reference segments. Analysis was restricted to V-J combinations with a frequency above 0.0001, which covered 98% to 99.2% of repertoires. The TCS score was defined as the ratio of F50 (clonal expansion) to E x V (chaos), calculated using BLOSUM62-based TCRdist between CDR3 peptides within each V-J. Welch's t-statistics and random forest reduced just over 500 V-J features to 10 to 15, which were used in a naive Bayes classifier (R e1071). TCRdb reworked the public reads: Q25 trimming with fastp, MiXCR clone assembly, productive beta chains retained. CDR3 protein sequences are deduplicated, and each keeps its most common genes and DNA. TCRdb, rather than the study authors, made the V and J calls. The sample profile shows around 600,000 distinct CDR3 sequences; roughly 15% of them were found once. The top ten constitute around 12% of the sample.

Input material: blood. The sequence joins TRBV11-2 to TRBJ2-1; 12 central bases correspond to TRBD2. This sequence originates from a woman aged 45-60 years with Graves' ophthalmopathy. The CDR3 reads CATPLLAGGPGEQFF. The DNA sequence follows: TGTGCCACCCCACTCCTAGCGGGAGGGCCCGGTGAGCAGTTCTTC. The reference TRBV11-2 and TRBJ2-1 proteins fill in what lies around the CDR3, so the full variable domain reads EAGVAQSPRYKIIEKRQSVAFWCNPISGHATLYWYQQILGQGPKLLIQFQNNGVVDDSQLPKDRFSAERLKGVDSTLKIQPAKLEDSAVYLCATPLLAGGPGEQFFGPGTRLTVL.